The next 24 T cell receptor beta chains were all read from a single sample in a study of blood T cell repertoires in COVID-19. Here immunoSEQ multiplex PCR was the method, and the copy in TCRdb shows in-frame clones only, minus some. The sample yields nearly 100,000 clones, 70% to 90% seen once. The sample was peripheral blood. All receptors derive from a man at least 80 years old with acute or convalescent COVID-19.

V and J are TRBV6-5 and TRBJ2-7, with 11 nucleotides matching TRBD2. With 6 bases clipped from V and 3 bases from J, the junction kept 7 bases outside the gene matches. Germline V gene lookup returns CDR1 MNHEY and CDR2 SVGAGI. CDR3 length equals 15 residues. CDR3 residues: CASSQEGLAVYEQYF. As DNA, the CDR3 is TGTGCCAGCAGCCAAGAGGGACTAGCGGTCTACGAGCAGTACTTC.

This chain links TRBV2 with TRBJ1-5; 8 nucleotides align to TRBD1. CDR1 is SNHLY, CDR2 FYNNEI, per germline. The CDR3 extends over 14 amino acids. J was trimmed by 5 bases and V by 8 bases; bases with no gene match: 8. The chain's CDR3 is CASDDRGGDQPQHF. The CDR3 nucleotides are TGTGCCAGCGACGACAGGGGAGGTGATCAGCCCCAGCATTTT.

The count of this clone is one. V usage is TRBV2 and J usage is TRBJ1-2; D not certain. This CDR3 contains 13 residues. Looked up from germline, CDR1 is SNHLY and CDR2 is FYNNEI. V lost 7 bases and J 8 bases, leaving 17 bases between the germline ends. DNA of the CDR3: TGTGCCAGCACCCGGGATGGGGTACAAGGCTACACCTTC. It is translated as CASTRDGVQGYTF.

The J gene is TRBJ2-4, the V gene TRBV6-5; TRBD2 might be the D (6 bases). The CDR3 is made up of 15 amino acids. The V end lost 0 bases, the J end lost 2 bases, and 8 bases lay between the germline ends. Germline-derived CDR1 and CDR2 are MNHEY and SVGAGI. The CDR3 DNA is TGTGCCAGCAGTTACTCTGGGGGGACCAAAAACATTCAGTACTTC. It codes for CASSYSGGTKNIQYF.

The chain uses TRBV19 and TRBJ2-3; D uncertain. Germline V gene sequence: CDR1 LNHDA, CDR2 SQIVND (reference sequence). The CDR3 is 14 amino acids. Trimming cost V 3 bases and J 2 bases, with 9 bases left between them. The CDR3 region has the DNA TGTGCCAGTAGTATCCCAGGAACCACAGATACGCAGTATTTT. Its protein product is CASSIPGTTDTQYF.

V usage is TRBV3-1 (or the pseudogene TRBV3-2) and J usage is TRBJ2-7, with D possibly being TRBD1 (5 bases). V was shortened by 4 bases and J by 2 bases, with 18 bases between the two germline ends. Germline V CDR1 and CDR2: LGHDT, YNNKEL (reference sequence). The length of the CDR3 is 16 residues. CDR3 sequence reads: CASSPYQTGPPYEQYF. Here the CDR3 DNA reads TGTGCCAGCAGCCCCTACCAAACAGGCCCGCCCTACGAGCAGTACTTC.

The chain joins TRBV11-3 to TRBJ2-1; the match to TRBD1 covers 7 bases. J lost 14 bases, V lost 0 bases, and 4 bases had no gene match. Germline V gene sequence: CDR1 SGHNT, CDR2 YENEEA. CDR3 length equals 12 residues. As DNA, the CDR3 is TGTGCCAGCAGCTTAGATCAGGGGGAGAAGTTCTTC. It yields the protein CASSLDQGEKFF.

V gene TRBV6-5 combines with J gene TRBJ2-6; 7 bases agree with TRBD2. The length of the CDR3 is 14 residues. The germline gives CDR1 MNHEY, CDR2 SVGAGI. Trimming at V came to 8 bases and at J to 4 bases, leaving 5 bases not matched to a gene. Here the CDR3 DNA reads TGTGCCAGCGGGCAGCGGGGCGGGGCCAACGTCCTGACTTTC. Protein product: CASGQRGGANVLTF.

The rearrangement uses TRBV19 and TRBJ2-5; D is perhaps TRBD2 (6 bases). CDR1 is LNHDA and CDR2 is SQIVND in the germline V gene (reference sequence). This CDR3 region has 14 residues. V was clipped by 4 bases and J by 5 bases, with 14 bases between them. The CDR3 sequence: CASSTPRDWETQYF. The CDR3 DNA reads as TGTGCCAGTAGTACCCCCAGGGACTGGGAGACCCAGTACTTC. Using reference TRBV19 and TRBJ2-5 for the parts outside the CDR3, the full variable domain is DGGITQSPKYLFRKEGQNVTLSCEQNLNHDAMYWYRQDPGQGLRLIYYSQIVNDFQKGDIAEGYSVSREKKESFPLTVTSAQKNPTAFYLCASSTPRDWETQYFGPGTRLLVL.

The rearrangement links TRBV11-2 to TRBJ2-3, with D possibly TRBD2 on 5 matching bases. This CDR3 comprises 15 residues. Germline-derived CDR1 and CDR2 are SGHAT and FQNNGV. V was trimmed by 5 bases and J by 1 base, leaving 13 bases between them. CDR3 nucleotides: TGTGCCAGCAGCGCCAGCGGTTCAGGCACAGATACGCAGTATTTT. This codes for CASSASGSGTDTQYF.

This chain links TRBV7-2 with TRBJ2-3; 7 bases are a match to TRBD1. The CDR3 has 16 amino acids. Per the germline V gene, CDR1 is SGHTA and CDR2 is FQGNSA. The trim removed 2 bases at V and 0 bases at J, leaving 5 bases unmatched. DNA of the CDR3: TGTGCCAGCAGCTTACGGAGACAGGGAAGCACAGATACGCAGTATTTT. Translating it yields CASSLRRQGSTDTQYF.

The CDR3 here is CASSQVSFYEQYF. The CDR3 DNA sequence: TGTGCCAGCAGCCAAGTAAGCTTCTACGAGCAGTACTTC. This rearrangement joins TRBV14 to TRBJ2-7; D not resolved. Germline values: CDR1 SGHDN, CDR2 FVKESK. V lost 1 base to trimming and J lost 3 bases, with 7 bases between them. There are 13 residues in the CDR3.

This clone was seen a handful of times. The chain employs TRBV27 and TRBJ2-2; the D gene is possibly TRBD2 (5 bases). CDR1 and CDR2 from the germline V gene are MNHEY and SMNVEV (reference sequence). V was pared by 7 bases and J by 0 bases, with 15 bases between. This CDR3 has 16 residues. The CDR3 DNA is TGTGCCAGCAATCCACAAGGGAGCGCGAACACCGGGGAGCTGTTTTTT. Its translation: CASNPQGSANTGELFF.

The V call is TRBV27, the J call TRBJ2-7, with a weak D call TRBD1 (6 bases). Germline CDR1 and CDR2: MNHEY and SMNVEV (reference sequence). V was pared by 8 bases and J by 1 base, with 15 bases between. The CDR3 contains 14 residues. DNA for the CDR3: TGTGCCAGCGGATACAGGGACCCATCCTACGAGCAGTACTTC. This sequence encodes CASGYRDPSYEQYF.

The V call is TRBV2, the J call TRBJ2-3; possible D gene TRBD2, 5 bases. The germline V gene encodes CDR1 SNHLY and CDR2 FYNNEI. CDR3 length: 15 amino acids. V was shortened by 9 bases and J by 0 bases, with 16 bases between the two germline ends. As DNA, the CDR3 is TGTGCCAGTTTAGGCCCACGGGGTAGCACAGATACGCAGTATTTT. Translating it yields CASLGPRGSTDTQYF.

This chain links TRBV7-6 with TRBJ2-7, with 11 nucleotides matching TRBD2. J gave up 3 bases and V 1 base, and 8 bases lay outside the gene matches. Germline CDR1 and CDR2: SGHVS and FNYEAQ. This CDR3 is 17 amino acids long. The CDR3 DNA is TGTGCCAGCAGCTTAGAGCCACCGGGACTAGCGGTCTACGAGCAGTACTTC. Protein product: CASSLEPPGLAVYEQYF.

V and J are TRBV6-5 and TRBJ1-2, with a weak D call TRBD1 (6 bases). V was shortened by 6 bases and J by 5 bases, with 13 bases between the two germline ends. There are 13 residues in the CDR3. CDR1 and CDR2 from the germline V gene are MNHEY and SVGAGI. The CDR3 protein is CASSLGGRYGYTF. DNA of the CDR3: TGTGCCAGCAGCCTAGGGGGAAGGTATGGCTACACCTTC.

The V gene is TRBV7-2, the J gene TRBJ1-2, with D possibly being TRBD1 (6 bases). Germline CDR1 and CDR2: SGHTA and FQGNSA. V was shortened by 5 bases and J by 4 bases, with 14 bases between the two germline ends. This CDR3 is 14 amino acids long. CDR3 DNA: TGTGCCAGCAGCCGCCAGGGGATGGGCTATGGCTACACCTTC. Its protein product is CASSRQGMGYGYTF.

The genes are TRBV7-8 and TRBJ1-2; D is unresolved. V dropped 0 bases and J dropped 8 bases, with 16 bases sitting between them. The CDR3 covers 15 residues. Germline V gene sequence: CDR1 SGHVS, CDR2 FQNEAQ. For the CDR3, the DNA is TGTGCCAGCAGCTTAGCGTGGGGAGGAGAGGAAGGCTACACCTTC. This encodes CASSLAWGGEEGYTF.

The chain's CDR3 is CASSRLAASTDTQYF. The CDR3 DNA follows: TGTGCCAGTAGTAGACTAGCGGCAAGCACAGATACGCAGTATTTT. The chain joins TRBV19 to TRBJ2-3; 9 nucleotides match TRBD2. This CDR3 contains 15 residues. Germline CDR1 and CDR2: LNHDA and SQIVND (reference sequence). With 4 bases clipped from V and 0 bases from J, the junction kept 2 bases outside the gene matches.

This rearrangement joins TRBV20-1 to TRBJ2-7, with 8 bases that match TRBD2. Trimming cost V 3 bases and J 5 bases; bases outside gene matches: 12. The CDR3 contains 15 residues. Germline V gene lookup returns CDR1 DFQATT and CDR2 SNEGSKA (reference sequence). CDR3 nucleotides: TGCAGTGCTAGTTCCGGACTAGCCCCTCCGGACGAGCAGTACTTC. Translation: CSASSGLAPPDEQYF.

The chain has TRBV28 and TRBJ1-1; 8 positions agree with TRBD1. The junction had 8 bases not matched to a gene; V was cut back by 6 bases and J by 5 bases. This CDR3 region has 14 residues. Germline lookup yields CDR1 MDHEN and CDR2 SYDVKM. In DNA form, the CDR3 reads TGTGCCAGCAGACACGGACAGGGTTGGACTGAAGCTTTCTTT. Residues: CASRHGQGWTEAFF.

The CDR3 reads CASSEAFTGGRGSGANVLTF. CDR3 DNA: TGTGCCAGCAGTGAAGCTTTTACAGGGGGCCGTGGGTCTGGGGCCAACGTCCTGACTTTC. V is TRBV6-1 and J is TRBJ2-6; 9 bases agree with TRBD1. The CDR3 loop spans 20 amino acids. The V and J ends lost 0 bases and 1 base, in that order; junction bases with no gene match: 10. The V gene's germline CDR1 is MNHNS and CDR2 SASEGT.

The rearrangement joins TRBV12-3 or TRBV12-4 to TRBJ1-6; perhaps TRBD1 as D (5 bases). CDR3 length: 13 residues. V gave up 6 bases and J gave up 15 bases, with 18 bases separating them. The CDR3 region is CASSKSGATILHF. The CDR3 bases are TGTGCCAGCAGCAAATCTGGGGCCACCATCCTCCACTTT.